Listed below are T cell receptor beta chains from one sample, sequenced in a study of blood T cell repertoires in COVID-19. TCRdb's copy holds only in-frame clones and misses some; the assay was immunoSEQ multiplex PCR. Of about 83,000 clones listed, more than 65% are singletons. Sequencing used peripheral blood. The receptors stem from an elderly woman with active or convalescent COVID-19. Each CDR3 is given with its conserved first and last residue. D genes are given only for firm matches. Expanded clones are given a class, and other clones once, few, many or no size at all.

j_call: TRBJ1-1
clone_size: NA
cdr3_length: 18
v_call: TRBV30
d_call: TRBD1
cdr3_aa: CALRPIQGSLTSNTEAFF
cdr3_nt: TGTGCCTTACGCCCAATACAGGGGTCCCTTACTTCGAACACTGAAGCTTTCTTT

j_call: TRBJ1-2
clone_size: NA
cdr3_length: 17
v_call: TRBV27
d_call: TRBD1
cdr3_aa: CASSSSPPGQGTAGYTF
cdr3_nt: TGTGCCAGCAGTTCCTCTCCCCCGGGACAGGGAACTGCTGGCTACACCTTC

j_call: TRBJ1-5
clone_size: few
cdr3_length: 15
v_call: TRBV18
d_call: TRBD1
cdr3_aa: CASSLTGGGNQPQHF
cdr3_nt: TGTGCCAGCTCACTGACAGGGGGAGGCAATCAGCCCCAGCATTTT

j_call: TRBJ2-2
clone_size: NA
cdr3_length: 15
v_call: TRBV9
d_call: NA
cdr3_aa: CASSFRGVGTGELFF
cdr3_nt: TGTGCCAGCAGCTTCAGGGGCGTCGGCACCGGGGAGCTGTTTTTT

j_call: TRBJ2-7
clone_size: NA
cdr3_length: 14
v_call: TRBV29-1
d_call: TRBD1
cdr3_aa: CSVDAGTASYEQYF
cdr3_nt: TGCAGCGTTGACGCCGGGACAGCGAGCTACGAGCAGTACTTC

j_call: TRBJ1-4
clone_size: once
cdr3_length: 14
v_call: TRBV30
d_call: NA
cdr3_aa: CAASRGATNEKLFF
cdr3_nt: TGTGCCGCCAGCCGTGGAGCAACTAATGAAAAACTGTTTTTT

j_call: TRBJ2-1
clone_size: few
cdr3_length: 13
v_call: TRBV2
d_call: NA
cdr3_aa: CASGYSSYNEQFF
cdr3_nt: TGTGCCAGCGGGTACAGCTCCTACAATGAGCAGTTCTTC

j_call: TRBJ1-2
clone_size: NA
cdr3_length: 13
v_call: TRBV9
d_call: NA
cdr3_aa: CASSGRGGYGYTF
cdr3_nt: TGTGCCAGCAGTGGCAGGGGTGGCTATGGCTACACCTTC

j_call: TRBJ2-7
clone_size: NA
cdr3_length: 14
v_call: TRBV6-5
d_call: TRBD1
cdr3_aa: CASTSGTGSYEQYF
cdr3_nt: TGTGCCAGCACCTCCGGGACAGGCTCCTACGAGCAGTACTTC

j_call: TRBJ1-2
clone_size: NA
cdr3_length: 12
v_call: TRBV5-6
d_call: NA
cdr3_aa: CASSLAAVSYTF
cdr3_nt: TGTGCCAGCAGCTTGGCCGCGGTGAGCTACACCTTC

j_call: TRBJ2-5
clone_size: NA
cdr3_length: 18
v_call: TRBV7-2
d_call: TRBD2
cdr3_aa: CASSPDWVSGGARETQYF
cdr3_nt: TGTGCCAGCAGCCCCGATTGGGTTAGCGGGGGGGCCAGGGAGACCCAGTACTTC

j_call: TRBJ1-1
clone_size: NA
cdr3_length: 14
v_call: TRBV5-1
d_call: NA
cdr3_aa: CASSYTQEGGEAFF
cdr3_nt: TGCGCCAGCAGCTACACCCAGGAGGGAGGGGAAGCTTTCTTT

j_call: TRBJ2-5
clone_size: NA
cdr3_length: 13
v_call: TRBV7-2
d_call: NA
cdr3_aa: CASSLSLGETQYF
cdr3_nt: TGTGCCAGCAGCTTATCGCTCGGAGAGACCCAGTACTTC

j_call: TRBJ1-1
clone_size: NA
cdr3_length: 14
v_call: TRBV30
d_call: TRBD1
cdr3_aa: CAWSLTGPSTEAFF
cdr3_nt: TGTGCCTGGAGCTTGACAGGGCCAAGCACTGAAGCTTTCTTT

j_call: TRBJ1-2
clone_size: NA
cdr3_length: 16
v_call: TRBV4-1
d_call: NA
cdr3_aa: CASSQEIGWGVGGYTF
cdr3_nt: TGCGCCAGCAGCCAAGAAATCGGGTGGGGGGTAGGTGGCTACACCTTC

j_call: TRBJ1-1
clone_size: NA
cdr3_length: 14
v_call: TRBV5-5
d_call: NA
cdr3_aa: CASSLAQHNTEAFF
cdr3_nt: TGTGCCAGCAGCTTGGCACAGCATAACACTGAAGCTTTCTTT

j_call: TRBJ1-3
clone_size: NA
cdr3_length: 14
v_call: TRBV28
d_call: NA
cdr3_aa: CASSFGGYGNTIYF
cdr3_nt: TGTGCCAGCAGTTTCGGAGGGTACGGAAACACCATATATTTT

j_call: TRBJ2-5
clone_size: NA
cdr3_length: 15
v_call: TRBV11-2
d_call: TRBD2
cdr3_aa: CASSLVSGGVETQYF
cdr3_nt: TGTGCCAGCAGCTTAGTTTCCGGGGGGGTTGAGACCCAGTACTTC

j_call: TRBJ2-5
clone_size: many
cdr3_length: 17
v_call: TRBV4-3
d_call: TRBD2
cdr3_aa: CASSQDPSGYTQETQYF
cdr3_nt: TGCGCCAGCAGCCAAGATCCTAGCGGGTACACCCAAGAGACCCAGTACTTC

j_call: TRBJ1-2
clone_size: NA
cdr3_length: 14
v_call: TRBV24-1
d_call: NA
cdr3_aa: CATSSGDLHYGYTF
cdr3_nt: TGTGCCACCAGTAGCGGTGACCTCCACTATGGCTACACCTTC

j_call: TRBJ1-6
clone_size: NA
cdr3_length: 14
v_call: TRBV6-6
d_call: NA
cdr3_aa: CASSYREGNSPLHF
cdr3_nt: TGTGCCAGCAGTTACAGAGAGGGAAATTCACCCCTCCACTTT

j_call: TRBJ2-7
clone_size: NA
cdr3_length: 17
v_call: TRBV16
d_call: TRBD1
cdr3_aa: CASSQSAGTEPSYEQYF
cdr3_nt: TGTGCCAGCAGCCAATCGGCCGGGACAGAGCCTTCCTACGAGCAGTACTTC

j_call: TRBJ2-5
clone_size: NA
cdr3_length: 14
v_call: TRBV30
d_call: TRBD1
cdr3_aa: CAWDKQGLQETQYF
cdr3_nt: TGTGCCTGGGACAAACAGGGGCTACAAGAGACCCAGTACTTC

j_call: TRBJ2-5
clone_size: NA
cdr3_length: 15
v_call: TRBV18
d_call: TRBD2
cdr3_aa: CASSLPLAGGETQYF
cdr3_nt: TGTGCCAGCTCACTCCCGCTAGCGGGAGGGGAGACCCAGTACTTC

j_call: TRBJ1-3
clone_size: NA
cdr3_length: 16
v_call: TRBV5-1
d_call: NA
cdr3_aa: CASSLDGWSSGNTIYF
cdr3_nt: TGCGCCAGCAGCTTGGATGGGTGGAGCTCTGGAAACACCATATATTTT

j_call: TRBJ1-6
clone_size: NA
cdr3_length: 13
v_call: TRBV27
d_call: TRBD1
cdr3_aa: CASWDREDSPLHF
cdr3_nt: TGTGCCAGTTGGGACAGGGAGGATTCACCCCTCCACTTT

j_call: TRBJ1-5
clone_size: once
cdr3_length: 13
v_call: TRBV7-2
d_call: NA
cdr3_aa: CASSRSGNQPQHF
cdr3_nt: TGTGCCAGCAGCCGGAGTGGCAATCAGCCCCAGCATTTT

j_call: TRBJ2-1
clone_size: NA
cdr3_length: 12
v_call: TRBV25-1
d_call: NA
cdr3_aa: CASSEPWQDKFF
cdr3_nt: TGTGCCAGCAGTGAACCCTGGCAGGACAAGTTCTTC

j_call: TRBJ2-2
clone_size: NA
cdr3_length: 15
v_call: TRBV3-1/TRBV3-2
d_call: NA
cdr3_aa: CASSQGARNTGELFF
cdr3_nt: TGTGCCAGCAGCCAGGGGGCGCGAAACACCGGGGAGCTGTTTTTT

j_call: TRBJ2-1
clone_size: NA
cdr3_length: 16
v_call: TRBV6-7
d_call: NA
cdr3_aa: CASSYPRRSSYNEQFF
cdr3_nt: TGTGCCAGCAGTTACCCCCGACGGAGCTCCTACAATGAGCAGTTCTTC

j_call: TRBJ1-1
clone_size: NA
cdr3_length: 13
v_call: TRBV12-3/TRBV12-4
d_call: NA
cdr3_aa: CASSLVGGTEAFF
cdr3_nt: TGTGCCAGCAGTTTGGTGGGAGGCACTGAAGCTTTCTTT

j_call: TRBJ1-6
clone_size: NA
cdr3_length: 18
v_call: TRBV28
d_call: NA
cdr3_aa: CASSRPPRTEIYNSPLHF
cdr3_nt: TGTGCCAGCAGCCGACCCCCGCGGACAGAGATATATAATTCACCCCTCCACTTT

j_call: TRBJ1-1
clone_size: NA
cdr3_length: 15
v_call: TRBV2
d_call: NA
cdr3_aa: CASTQDRTRNTEAFF
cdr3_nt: TGTGCCAGCACCCAAGACAGGACACGGAACACTGAAGCTTTCTTT

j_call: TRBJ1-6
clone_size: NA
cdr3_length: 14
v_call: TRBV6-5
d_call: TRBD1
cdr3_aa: CASSSAGGNSPLHF
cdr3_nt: TGTGCCAGCAGCTCCGCAGGGGGTAATTCACCCCTCCACTTT

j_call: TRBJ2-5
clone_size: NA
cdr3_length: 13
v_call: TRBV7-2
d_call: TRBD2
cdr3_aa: CASSRGGGETQYF
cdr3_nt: TGTGCCAGCAGCCGCGGGGGGGGCGAGACCCAGTACTTC

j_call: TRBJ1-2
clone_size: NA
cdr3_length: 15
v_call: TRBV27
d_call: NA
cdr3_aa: CASTTLIGVDYGYTF
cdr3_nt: TGTGCCAGCACCACCCTTATCGGGGTCGACTATGGCTACACCTTC

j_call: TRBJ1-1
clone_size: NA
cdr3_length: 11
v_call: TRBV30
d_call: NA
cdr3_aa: CAWRIYSEAFF
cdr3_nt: TGTGCCTGGAGGATATACTCTGAAGCTTTCTTT

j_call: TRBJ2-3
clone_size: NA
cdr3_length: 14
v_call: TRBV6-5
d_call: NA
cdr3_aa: CASSPSSAADTQYF
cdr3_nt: TGTGCCAGCAGTCCTTCTAGCGCAGCAGATACGCAGTATTTT

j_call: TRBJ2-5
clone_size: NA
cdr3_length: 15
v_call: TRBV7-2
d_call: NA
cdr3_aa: CASSPQVGGQETQYF
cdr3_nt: TGTGCCAGCAGCCCCCAGGTGGGGGGCCAAGAGACCCAGTACTTC

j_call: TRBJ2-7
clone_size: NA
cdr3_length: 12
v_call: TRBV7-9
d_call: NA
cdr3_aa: CASSFDGYEQYF
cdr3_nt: TGTGCCAGCAGCTTCGACGGGTACGAGCAGTACTTC

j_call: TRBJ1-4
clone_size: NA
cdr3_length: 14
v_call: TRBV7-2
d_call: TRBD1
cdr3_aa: CASSYRGSQEKLFF
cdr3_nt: TGTGCCAGCAGCTACAGGGGTTCCCAAGAAAAACTGTTTTTT

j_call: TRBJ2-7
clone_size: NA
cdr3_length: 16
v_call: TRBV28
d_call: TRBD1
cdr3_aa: CASSFNRGQGSYEQYF
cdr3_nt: TGTGCCAGCAGTTTTAATAGGGGACAGGGCTCCTACGAGCAGTACTTC

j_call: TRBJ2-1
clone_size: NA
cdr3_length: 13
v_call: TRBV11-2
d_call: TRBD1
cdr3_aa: CATTHDRGDEQFF
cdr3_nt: TGTGCCACCACCCACGACAGGGGGGATGAGCAGTTCTTC

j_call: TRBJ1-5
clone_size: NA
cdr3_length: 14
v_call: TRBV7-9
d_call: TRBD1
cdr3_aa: CASSPGTGWQPQHF
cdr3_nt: TGTGCCAGCAGCCCCGGGACAGGGTGGCAGCCCCAGCATTTT

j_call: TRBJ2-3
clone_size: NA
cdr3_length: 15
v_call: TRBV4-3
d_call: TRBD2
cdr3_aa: CASSLRGGGTDTQYF
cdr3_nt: TGCGCCAGCAGCCTTCGGGGGGGAGGTACAGATACGCAGTATTTT

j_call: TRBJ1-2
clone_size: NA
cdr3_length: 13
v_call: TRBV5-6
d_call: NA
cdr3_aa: CASSLGGNYGYTF
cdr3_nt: TGTGCCAGCAGCTTAGGGGGTAACTATGGCTACACCTTC

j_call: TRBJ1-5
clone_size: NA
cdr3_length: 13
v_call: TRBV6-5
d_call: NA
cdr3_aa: CASSGEANQPQHF
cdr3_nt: TGTGCCAGCAGCGGGGAAGCAAATCAGCCCCAGCATTTT

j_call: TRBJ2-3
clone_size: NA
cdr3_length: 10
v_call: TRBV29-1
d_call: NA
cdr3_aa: CSAFVVTQYF
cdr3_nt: TGCAGCGCCTTCGTCGTTACGCAGTATTTT

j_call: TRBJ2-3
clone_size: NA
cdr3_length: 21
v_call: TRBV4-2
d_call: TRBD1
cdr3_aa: CASSQHYAGQGPLLRTDTQYF
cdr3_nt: TGTGCCAGCAGCCAACACTATGCGGGACAGGGGCCGCTCTTACGCACAGATACGCAGTATTTT

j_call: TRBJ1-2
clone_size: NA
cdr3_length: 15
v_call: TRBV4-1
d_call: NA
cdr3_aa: CASSQEREGSYGYTF
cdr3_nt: TGCGCCAGCAGCCAAGAGAGGGAGGGGAGCTATGGCTACACCTTC

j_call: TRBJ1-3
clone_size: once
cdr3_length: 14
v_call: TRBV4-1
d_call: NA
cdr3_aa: CASSPPGLVNTIYF
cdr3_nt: TGCGCCAGCAGCCCCCCCGGACTGGTGAACACCATATATTTT

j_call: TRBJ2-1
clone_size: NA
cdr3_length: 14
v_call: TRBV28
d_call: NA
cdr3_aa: CASRNRETYNEQFF
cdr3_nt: TGTGCCAGCAGGAACAGGGAAACCTACAATGAGCAGTTCTTC

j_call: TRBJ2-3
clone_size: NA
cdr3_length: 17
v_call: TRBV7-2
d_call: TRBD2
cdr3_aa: CASSLALAGGSTDTQYF
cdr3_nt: TGTGCCAGCAGCTTAGCCTTAGCGGGGGGAAGCACAGATACGCAGTATTTT

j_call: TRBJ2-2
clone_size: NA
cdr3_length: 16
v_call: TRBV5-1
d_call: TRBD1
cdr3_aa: CASSLQGTGVTGELFF
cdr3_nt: TGCGCCAGCAGCTTGCAGGGGACAGGGGTCACCGGGGAGCTGTTTTTT

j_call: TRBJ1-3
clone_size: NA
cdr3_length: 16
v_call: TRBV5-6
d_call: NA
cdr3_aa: CASSSVDIHSGNTIYF
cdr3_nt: TGTGCCAGCAGCTCCGTCGACATCCACTCTGGAAACACCATATATTTT